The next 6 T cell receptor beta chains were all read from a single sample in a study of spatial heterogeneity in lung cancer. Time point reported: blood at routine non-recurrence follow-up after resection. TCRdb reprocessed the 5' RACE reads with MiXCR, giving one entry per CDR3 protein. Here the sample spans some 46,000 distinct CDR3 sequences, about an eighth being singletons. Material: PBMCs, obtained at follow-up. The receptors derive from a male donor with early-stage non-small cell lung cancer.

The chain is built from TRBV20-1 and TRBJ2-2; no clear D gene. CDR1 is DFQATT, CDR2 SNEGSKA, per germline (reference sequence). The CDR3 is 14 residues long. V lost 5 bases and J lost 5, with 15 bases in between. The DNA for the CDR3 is TGCAGTGCTCCGTCCGGACGCGGAACCGGGGAGCTGTTTTTT. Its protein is CSAPSGRGTGELFF.

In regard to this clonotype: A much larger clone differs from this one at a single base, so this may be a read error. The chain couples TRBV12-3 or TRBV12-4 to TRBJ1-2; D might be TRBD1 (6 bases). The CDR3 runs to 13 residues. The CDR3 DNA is TGTGCCAGCAGTCCGGACGGGGGCTATGGCTTCACCTTC. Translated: CASSPDGGYGFTF.

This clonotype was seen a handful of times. The CDR3 coding sequence is TGTGCCAGCAGATCCGCGGGGACTAGCTTGCATGAGCAGTTCTTC. This codes for CASRSAGTSLHEQFF. The J gene is TRBJ2-1, the V gene TRBV7-2, with 9 bases lining up with TRBD2. Germline lookup yields CDR1 SGHTA and CDR2 FQGNSA. CDR3 length: 15 amino acids. V shed 6 bases and J 8 bases; nucleotides not matched to a gene: 11.

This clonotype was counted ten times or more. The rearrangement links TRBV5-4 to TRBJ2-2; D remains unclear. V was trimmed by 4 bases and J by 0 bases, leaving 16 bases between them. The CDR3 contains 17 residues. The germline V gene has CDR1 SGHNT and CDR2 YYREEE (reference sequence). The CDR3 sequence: CASSLMTSWPNTGELFF. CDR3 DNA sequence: TGTGCCAGCAGCCTAATGACGAGCTGGCCGAACACCGGGGAGCTGTTTTTT.

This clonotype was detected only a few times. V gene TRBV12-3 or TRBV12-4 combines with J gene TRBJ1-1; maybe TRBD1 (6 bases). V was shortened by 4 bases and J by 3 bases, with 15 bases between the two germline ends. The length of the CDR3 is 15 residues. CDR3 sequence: CASSSPGGRDTEAFF. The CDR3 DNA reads TGTGCCAGCAGTTCCCCGGGGGGGCGCGACACTGAAGCTTTCTTT.

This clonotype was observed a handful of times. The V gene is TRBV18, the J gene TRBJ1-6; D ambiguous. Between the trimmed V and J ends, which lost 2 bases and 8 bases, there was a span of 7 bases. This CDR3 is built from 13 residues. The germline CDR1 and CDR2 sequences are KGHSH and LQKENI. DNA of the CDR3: TGTGCCAGCTCACCAGGGGAGGATTCACCCCTCCACTTT. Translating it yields CASSPGEDSPLHF.